The rows below give T cell receptor beta chains drawn from one sample of a study of T cells in localized non-small cell lung cancer. Profiling relied on immunoSEQ multiplex PCR, and the TCRdb table lists in-frame clones only, not all of them. The table lists about 92,000 clones, under 95% of them singletons. The sequencing here drew on PBMCs, taken before any cancer treatment. The receptors stem from a woman aged 35-75 years with stage II squamous cell lung carcinoma. Each CDR3 is given with its conserved first and last residue. A D gene is named only where the DNA matches it firmly. Expanded clones get a size class; other rows say once, few or many, or leave the size out.

j_call d_call clone_size v_call cdr3_aa cdr3_nt
TRBJ1-2 . . TRBV28 CASSFPGRNNYGYTF TGTGCCAGCAGTTTTCCCGGTCGTAATAACTATGGCTACACCTTC
TRBJ1-5 TRBD1 . TRBV7-2 CASSSRTGGGQPQHF TGTGCCAGCAGCTCCCGGACAGGGGGTGGCCAGCCCCAGCATTTT
TRBJ2-3 TRBD2 . TRBV29-1 CSAEGLAVTRTDTQYF TGCAGCGCTGAAGGACTAGCGGTTACACGGACAGATACGCAGTATTTT
TRBJ1-1 . once TRBV5-1 CASSRGQTTGLNTEAFF TGCGCCAGCAGCCGTGGACAGACGACGGGTCTGAACACTGAAGCTTTCTTT
TRBJ2-1 TRBD2 . TRBV19 CATLAGGPSYNEQFF TGTGCCACACTAGCGGGAGGGCCGTCCTACAATGAGCAGTTCTTC
TRBJ1-2 . . TRBV6-5 CAAHEGYGYTF TGTGCCGCCCACGAGGGCTATGGCTACACCTTC
TRBJ1-2 . few TRBV5-1 CASREAAAGGYTF TGCGCCAGCAGAGAAGCGGCAGCAGGCGGCTACACCTTC
TRBJ1-3 . . TRBV28 CASVRGTTGNTIYF TGTGCCAGCGTCCGCGGGACGACTGGAAACACCATATATTTT
TRBJ2-7 . . TRBV9 CASSVELAGYEQYF TGTGCCAGCAGCGTAGAACTAGCTGGGTACGAGCAGTACTTC
TRBJ2-3 TRBD2 . TRBV7-7 CASSLSRLADSTDTQYF TGTGCCAGCAGCTTATCGAGGCTAGCGGATAGCACAGATACGCAGTATTTT
TRBJ1-4 . . TRBV30 CAWNNLGEKLFF TGTGCCTGGAATAACCTAGGGGAAAAACTGTTTTTT
TRBJ1-4 . . TRBV5-6 CASSPGAGAKRDHEKLFF TGTGCCAGCAGCCCCGGGGCAGGGGCCAAAAGGGATCATGAAAAACTGTTTTTT
TRBJ2-3 TRBD2 . TRBV5-1 CASSVGTSGNTQYF TGCGCCAGCAGCGTAGGGACTAGCGGGAATACGCAGTATTTT
TRBJ2-1 . . TRBV30 CAWSSGDRSEQFF TGTGCCTGGAGTTCAGGTGACCGCAGTGAGCAGTTCTTC